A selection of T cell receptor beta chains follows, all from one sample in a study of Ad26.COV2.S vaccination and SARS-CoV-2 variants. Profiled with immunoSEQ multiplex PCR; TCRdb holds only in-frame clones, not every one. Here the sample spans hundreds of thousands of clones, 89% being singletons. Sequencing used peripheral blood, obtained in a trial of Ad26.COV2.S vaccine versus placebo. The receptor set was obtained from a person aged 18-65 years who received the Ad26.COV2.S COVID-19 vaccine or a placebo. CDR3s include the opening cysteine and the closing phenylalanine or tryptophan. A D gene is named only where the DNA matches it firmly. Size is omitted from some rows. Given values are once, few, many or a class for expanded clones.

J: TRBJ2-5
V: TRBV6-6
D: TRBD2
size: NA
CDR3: CASSIAGGGQETQYF
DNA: TGTGCCAGCAGTATAGCGGGGGGGGGCCAAGAGACCCAGTACTTC

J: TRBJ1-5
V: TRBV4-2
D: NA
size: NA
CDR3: CASSQEGAGPFRQPQHF
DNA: TGTGCCAGCAGCCAAGAAGGGGCAGGGCCTTTTCGTCAGCCCCAGCATTTT

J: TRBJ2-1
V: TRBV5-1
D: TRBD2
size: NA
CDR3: CASRMRAGEDNEQFF
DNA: TGCGCCAGCAGAATGAGGGCGGGAGAGGACAATGAGCAGTTCTTC

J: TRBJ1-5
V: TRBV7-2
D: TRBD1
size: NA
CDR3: CASSSTGGNNQPQHF
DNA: TGTGCCAGCAGCTCGACAGGGGGGAACAATCAGCCCCAGCATTTT

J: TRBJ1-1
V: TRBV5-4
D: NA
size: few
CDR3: CASSLDGRGTFF
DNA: TGTGCCAGCAGCTTAGACGGACGGGGGACTTTCTTT

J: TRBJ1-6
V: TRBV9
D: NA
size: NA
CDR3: CASSEDPYNSPLHF
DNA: TGTGCCAGCAGCGAAGATCCCTATAATTCACCCCTCCACTTT

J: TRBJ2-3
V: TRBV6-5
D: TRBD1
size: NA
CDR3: CASSYGQGIDTQYF
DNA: TGTGCCAGCAGTTACGGACAGGGGATAGATACGCAGTATTTT

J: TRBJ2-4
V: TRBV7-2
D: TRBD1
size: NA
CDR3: CASSTRTGAAKNIQYF
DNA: TGTGCCAGCAGCACCCGGACAGGGGCAGCCAAAAACATTCAGTACTTC

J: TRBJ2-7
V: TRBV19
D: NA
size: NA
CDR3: CASSIGGRDYEQYF
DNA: TGTGCCAGTAGTATAGGGGGCAGGGACTACGAGCAGTACTTC

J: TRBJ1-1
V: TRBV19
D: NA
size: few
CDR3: CASTKAGRNTEAFF
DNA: TGTGCCAGTACAAAGGCAGGGAGGAACACTGAAGCTTTCTTT

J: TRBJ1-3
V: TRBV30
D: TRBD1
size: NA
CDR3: CAWTRGYIGTGAGNTIYF
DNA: TGTGCCTGGACCAGAGGATATATCGGGACAGGGGCTGGAAACACCATATATTTT

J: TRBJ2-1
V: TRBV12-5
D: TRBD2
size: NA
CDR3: CASNLAGPYNEQFF
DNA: TGTGCTAGCAATCTAGCGGGACCCTACAATGAGCAGTTCTTC

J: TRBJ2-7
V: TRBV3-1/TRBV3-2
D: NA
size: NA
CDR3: CASSQGYRVSYEQYF
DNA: TGTGCCAGCAGCCAAGGGTACAGGGTCTCCTACGAGCAGTACTTC

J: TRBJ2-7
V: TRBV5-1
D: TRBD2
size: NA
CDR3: CASGEQGLAGGEQYF
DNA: TGCGCCAGCGGCGAGCAGGGACTAGCGGGGGGCGAGCAGTACTTC

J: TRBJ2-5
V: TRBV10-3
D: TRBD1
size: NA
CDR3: CAIRTDRGSEQETQYF
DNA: TGTGCCATCAGAACGGACAGGGGGAGTGAACAAGAGACCCAGTACTTC

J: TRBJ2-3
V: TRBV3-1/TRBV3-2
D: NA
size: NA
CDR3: CADRLGLCCTDTQYF
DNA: TGTGCCGATAGACTAGGACTCTGTTGCACAGATACGCAGTATTTT

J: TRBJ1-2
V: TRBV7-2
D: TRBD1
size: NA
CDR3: CASSPTGGRGYTF
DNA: TGTGCCAGCAGCCCAACAGGGGGCAGGGGCTACACCTTC

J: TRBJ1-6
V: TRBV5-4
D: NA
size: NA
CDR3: CASSFGTNGNSPLHF
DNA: TGTGCCAGCAGCTTCGGGACAAATGGGAATTCACCCCTCCACTTT

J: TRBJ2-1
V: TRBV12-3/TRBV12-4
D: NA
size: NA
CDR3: CASSTSSYNEQFF
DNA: TGTGCCAGCAGCACATCGTCCTACAATGAGCAGTTCTTC

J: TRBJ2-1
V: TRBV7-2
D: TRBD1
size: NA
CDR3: CASSLDGQGYNEQFF
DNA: TGTGCCAGCAGCTTAGACGGACAGGGGTACAATGAGCAGTTCTTC

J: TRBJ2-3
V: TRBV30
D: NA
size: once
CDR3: CAWSTGIAADTQYF
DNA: TGTGCCTGGAGTACGGGTATCGCAGCAGATACGCAGTATTTT

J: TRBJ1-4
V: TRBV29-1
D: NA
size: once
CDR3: CVGLSVEKLFF
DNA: TGCGTTGGGCTCTCCGTCGAAAAACTGTTTTTT

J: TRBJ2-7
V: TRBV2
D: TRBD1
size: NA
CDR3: CASTFTGTGGYEQYF
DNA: TGTGCCAGCACCTTTACCGGGACAGGTGGTTACGAGCAGTACTTC

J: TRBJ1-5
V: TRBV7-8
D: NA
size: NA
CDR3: CASSLVRQPQHF
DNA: TGTGCCAGCAGCTTGGTACGACAGCCCCAGCATTTT

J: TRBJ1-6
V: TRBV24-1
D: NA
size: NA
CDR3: CATSDPLGGAGSPLHF
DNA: TGTGCCACCAGTGATCCGCTGGGGGGGGCTGGTTCACCCCTCCACTTT

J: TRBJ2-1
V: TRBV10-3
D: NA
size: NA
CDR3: CAISLPGTNYNEQFF
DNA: TGTGCCATCTCCCTTCCGGGGACGAACTACAATGAGCAGTTCTTC

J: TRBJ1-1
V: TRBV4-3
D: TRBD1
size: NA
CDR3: CASSQGLGGSDTEAFF
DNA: TGCGCCAGCAGCCAAGGTTTAGGGGGCTCGGACACTGAAGCTTTCTTT

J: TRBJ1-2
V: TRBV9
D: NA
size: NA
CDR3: CASSVDLGGARDADGYTF
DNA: TGTGCCAGCAGCGTAGATTTAGGTGGGGCCAGGGACGCTGATGGCTACACCTTC

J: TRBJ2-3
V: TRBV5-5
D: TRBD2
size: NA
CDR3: CASSYITSGGTDTQYF
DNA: TGTGCCAGCAGCTATATTACTAGCGGAGGCACAGATACGCAGTATTTT

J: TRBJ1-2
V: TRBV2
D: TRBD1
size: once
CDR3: CASSDGTGYGYTF
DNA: TGTGCCAGCAGTGACGGGACAGGGTATGGCTACACCTTC